These T cell receptor beta chains were read from a single sample in a study of shared clonotypes between healthy human individuals. Here immunoSEQ multiplex PCR was the method, and the copy in TCRdb shows in-frame clones only, minus some. This table has about 2 million clones, approximately 94% appearing once. The material sequenced was naive CD8+ T cells sorted from blood. Receptors were obtained from a man aged 18 to 30 in good health. The CDR3 runs from the conserved cysteine through the conserved F or W. Fields, in order: CDR3 protein, V gene, CDR3 length, clone size. Some rows have no size entry. The others give once, few or many, or a class for an expanded clone.

CASSISGRAGYNEQFF | TRBV5-4 | 16 | -
CASSLEPLRGQETQYF | TRBV11-2 | 16 | once
CASSLAGGNYNEQFF | TRBV5-1 | 15 | once
CASSQEISGNTIYF | TRBV4-3 | 14 | -
CASSLAQGRIYEQYF | TRBV5-1 | 15 | -
CASSRTAMNTEAFF | TRBV2 | 14 | -
CASSLVTGEQQGVNEKLFF | TRBV5-8 | 19 | -
CASSQGEGSPKNIQYF | TRBV4-3 | 16 | -
CASSEEGIPMRNTEAFF | TRBV6-1 | 17 | -
CAWTLGDTGELFF | TRBV30 | 13 | -
CASSTPRDTGNTIYF | TRBV7-9 | 15 | -
CASSEAPYEQYF | TRBV6-1 | 12 | -
CASSQALAAYEQYF | TRBV4-3 | 14 | -
CASSQLGDYEQYF | TRBV6-6 | 13 | once
CASSERPLAGQAYNEQFF | TRBV5-1 | 18 | -
CASSRTGESNYGYTF | TRBV5-6 | 15 | -
CATSREEGAYEQYF | TRBV15 | 14 | -
CASRLAYEQYF | TRBV5-8 | 11 | -
CASSPGGGSYEQYF | TRBV4-1 | 14 | -
CASSLSPGQIPDEQYF | TRBV27 | 16 | once
CASSLGQGGSVYEQYF | TRBV5-1 | 16 | once
CASSEEADQETQYF | TRBV6-1 | 14 | -
CASSTFAGGAYEQYF | TRBV7-2 | 15 | -
CASSDPSDGGVQYF | TRBV7-9 | 14 | -